One sample yielded the 24 T cell receptor beta chains listed below, sequenced in a study of cytomegalovirus exposure and HLA in healthy donors. The PCR was carried out with 60 Vbeta primers and 13 Jbeta primers. Generated by immunoSEQ multiplex PCR, the TCRdb table keeps only in-frame clones and is missing some. The table has fewer than 200,000 clones, over 75% seen once. The specimen was PBMCs. The receptors here all came from a human donor in good health.

The chain is built from TRBV15 and TRBJ2-2; the D gene is possibly TRBD1 (6 bases). This CDR3 is 14 amino acids long. Trimming pared 0 bases from V and 7 bases from J, leaving 9 bases between. CDR1 and CDR2 (germline): LNHNV, YYDKDF (reference sequence). In DNA, the CDR3 is TGTGCCACCAGCAGAGATCGAGGGGGCGGGGAGCTGTTTTTT. Translated, it gives CATSRDRGGGELFF.

The chain couples TRBV7-9 to TRBJ1-1; the D gene is possibly TRBD1 (6 bases). The CDR3 is made up of 17 amino acids. With 6 bases removed from V and 1 base from J, the gap between germline ends came to 21 bases. Germline V gene data show CDR1 as SEHNR and CDR2 as FQNEAQ (reference sequence). CDR3 nucleotides: TGTGCCAGCAGTCCGACGGGGGGGCAATTGACGAACACTGAAGCTTTCTTT. Protein: CASSPTGGQLTNTEAFF.

The chain uses TRBV25-1 and TRBJ1-6; 7 nucleotides align to TRBD1. Trimming at V came to 7 bases and at J to 7 bases, leaving 7 bases not matched to a gene. There are 14 residues in the CDR3. Germline CDR1 MGHDK, CDR2 SYGVNS. CDR3 nucleotides: TGTGCCAGCACTACGGGACAGAGGAATTCACCCCTCCACTTT. Translated, it gives CASTTGQRNSPLHF.

The V and J genes are TRBV9 and TRBJ2-3; 11 nucleotides align to TRBD2. J lost 2 bases, V lost 4 bases, and 3 bases had no gene match. Germline V gene data show CDR1 as SGDLS and CDR2 as YYNGEE. The CDR3 spans 15 residues. CDR3 in amino acids: CASSLLAGDTDTQYF. The CDR3 nucleotides are TGTGCCAGCAGCCTACTAGCGGGGGACACAGATACGCAGTATTTT. Variable domain in full (rest from reference TRBV9 and TRBJ2-3): DSGVTQTPKHLITATGQRVTLRCSPRSGDLSVYWYQQSLDQGLQFLIQYYNGEERAKGNILERFSAQQFPDLHSELNLSSLELGDSALYFCASSLLAGDTDTQYFGPGTRLTVL.

V gene TRBV18 combines with J gene TRBJ1-3, with a possible D match to TRBD1 (6 bases). V was shortened by 2 bases and J by 0 bases, with 14 bases between the two germline ends. CDR1 is KGHSH, CDR2 LQKENI, per germline. The CDR3 length is 17 residues. CDR3 sequence (DNA): TGTGCCAGCTCACCATTGGTGGGGGACAACTCTGGAAACACCATATATTTT. It encodes CASSPLVGDNSGNTIYF.

This chain uses TRBV5-1 with TRBJ2-2, with 7 nucleotides matching TRBD2. CDR3 length: 17 amino acids. Germline lookup yields CDR1 SGHRS and CDR2 YFSETQ. Trimming removed 4 bases from V and 5 bases from J; junction bases left unmatched: 14. CDR3 residues: CASSPPGYVGGTGELFF. In DNA, the CDR3 is TGCGCCAGCAGCCCACCCGGGTACGTCGGGGGGACCGGGGAGCTGTTTTTT.

V gene TRBV27 combines with J gene TRBJ2-7; a possible D gene is TRBD1 (6 bases). Trimming stripped 5 bases from V and 4 bases from J, with 15 bases between. CDR1 is MNHEY, CDR2 SMNVEV, per germline (reference sequence). CDR3 length equals 14 residues. The CDR3 nucleotides are TGTGCCAGCAGTCCCCGGACAGAAAGATACGAGCAGTACTTC. Protein: CASSPRTERYEQYF.

This clone has only one observation. The chain combines TRBV5-6 with TRBJ1-3; D unresolved. Trimming left V 4 bases short and J 0 bases short, with 11 bases between. The CDR3 sequence is 15 residues long. The germline V gene encodes CDR1 SGHDT and CDR2 YYEEEE. The CDR3 nucleotides are TGTGCCAGCAGCCCTCAACCGGGCTCTGGAAACACCATATATTTT. The encoded protein is CASSPQPGSGNTIYF.

This sequence joins TRBV19 and TRBJ1-6; no reliable D call. Germline V CDR1 and CDR2: LNHDA, SQIVND (reference sequence). This CDR3 comprises 14 residues. V was pared by 3 bases and J by 8 bases, with 11 bases between. The CDR3 sequence is CASSIQHGDSPLHF. The CDR3 DNA is TGTGCCAGTAGTATCCAACATGGAGATTCACCCCTCCACTTT.

This chain joins TRBV2 and TRBJ2-1; 8 bases are shared with TRBD2. The CDR3 runs 14 residues. Germline assignment: CDR1 SNHLY and CDR2 FYNNEI. The V segment lost 8 bases and the J segment 6 bases; nucleotides outside the gene matches: 9. The CDR3, as DNA: TGTGCCAGCCCCCCCGGGGGGGCTGGCAATGAGCAGTTCTTC. This codes for CASPPGGAGNEQFF.

The rearrangement joins TRBV4-1 to TRBJ2-7; D might be TRBD2 (5 bases). Germline-derived CDR1 and CDR2 are MGHRA and YSYEKL. The ends were cut back, 3 bases at V and 2 bases at J, with 11 bases in the middle. The CDR3 consists of 14 residues. This CDR3 is CASSHKDLTYEQYF. Written as DNA, the CDR3 is TGCGCCAGCAGCCATAAGGACTTAACCTACGAGCAGTACTTC.

V is TRBV7-2 and J is TRBJ1-4; D is possibly TRBD1 (6 bases). Trimming took 3 bases from V and 5 from J, leaving 13 bases between them. The CDR3 contains 15 residues. Looked up from germline, CDR1 is SGHTA and CDR2 is FQGNSA. The CDR3 nucleotides are TGTGCCAGCAGCTTGAATGACAGGCCGAATGAAAAACTGTTTTTT. Its protein product is CASSLNDRPNEKLFF.

V usage is TRBV6-1 and J usage is TRBJ2-6; D uncertain. The CDR3 is made up of 16 amino acids. V was trimmed by 2 bases and J by 0 bases, leaving 8 bases between them. Per germline, CDR1 MNHNS and CDR2 SASEGT. CDR3 sequence: CASSENWSSGANVLTF. As DNA, the CDR3 is TGTGCCAGCAGTGAAAATTGGAGCTCTGGGGCCAACGTCCTGACTTTC.

This clone was detected once. The chain couples TRBV6-4 to TRBJ2-2, with a tentative D call TRBD2 (6 bases). CDR1 and CDR2 from the germline V gene are MRHNA and SNTAGT. Trimming stripped 2 bases from V and 2 bases from J, with 6 bases between. The CDR3 contains 14 residues. CDR3 coding DNA: TGTGCCAGCAGTGACGGGACTAACACCGGGGAGCTGTTTTTT. Translating it yields CASSDGTNTGELFF.

The chain is built from TRBV5-1 and TRBJ2-2; 8 bases line up with TRBD2. Germline V lookup: CDR1 SGHRS, CDR2 YFSETQ. The CDR3 is 14 amino acids. Trimming took 6 bases from V and 3 from J; bases not matched to a gene: 4. The CDR3 DNA is TGCGCCAGCAAGGGTAGCGGGGACACCGGGGAGCTGTTTTTT. It is translated as CASKGSGDTGELFF.

The chain has TRBV27 and TRBJ1-3; weak D call: TRBD1 (5 bases). This CDR3 comprises 13 residues. Per germline, CDR1 MNHEY and CDR2 SMNVEV (reference sequence). Trimming took 8 bases from V and 6 from J, leaving 14 bases between them. The CDR3 nucleotides are TGTGCCAGCTGGTCGCAGGGCGTAAACACCATATATTTT. This encodes CASWSQGVNTIYF.

The V and J genes are TRBV27 and TRBJ1-5; TRBD1 is a possible D gene (5 bases). Germline CDR1 reads MNHEY; CDR2 reads SMNVEV (reference sequence). V lost 0 bases and J lost 7, with 10 bases in between. The CDR3 is 14 amino acids. For the CDR3, the DNA is TGTGCCAGCAGTTTATCGGGGGGGTTCCAGCCCCAGCATTTT. It translates to CASSLSGGFQPQHF.

The chain recombines TRBV18 with TRBJ1-1; weak D call: TRBD1 (6 bases). CDR1 is KGHSH and CDR2 is LQKENI in the germline V gene. Trimming left V 2 bases short and J 1 base short, with 8 bases between. There are 14 residues in the CDR3. The CDR3 loop is CASSPDRTNTEAFF. CDR3 bases: TGTGCCAGCTCACCAGACAGGACGAACACTGAAGCTTTCTTT.

The chain combines TRBV19 with TRBJ2-1, with 10 bases that match TRBD2. With V trimmed by 3 bases and J by 4 bases, 3 bases remained unmatched. This CDR3 contains 15 residues. Per the germline V gene, CDR1 is LNHDA and CDR2 is SQIVND (reference sequence). The CDR3: CASSMASGGYNEQFF. The CDR3 DNA sequence: TGTGCCAGTAGTATGGCTAGCGGGGGATACAATGAGCAGTTCTTC.

The chain recombines TRBV19 with TRBJ1-5, with D hard to call. Trimming removed 1 base at V and 6 bases at J, with 13 bases between. The V gene's germline CDR1 is LNHDA and CDR2 SQIVND (reference sequence). The CDR3 runs 15 residues. This CDR3 reads CASSIGADQTQPQHF. The CDR3 DNA sequence: TGTGCCAGTAGTATAGGGGCAGATCAGACTCAGCCCCAGCATTTT.

The chain carries TRBV7-2 and TRBJ1-5; maybe TRBD1 (5 bases). In germline, CDR1 is SGHTA, CDR2 FQGNSA. V gave up 6 bases and J gave up 5 bases, with 14 bases separating them. The CDR3 runs 14 residues. CDR3 nucleotides: TGTGCCAGCAGTCTAGACAGTACTTATCAGCCCCAGCATTTT. Residues: CASSLDSTYQPQHF.

The chain combines TRBV27 with TRBJ2-7, with TRBD1 matching 8 bases. The ends lost 3 bases at V and 4 bases at J; junction bases unmatched: 5. This CDR3 spans 14 amino acids. Germline CDR1 is MNHEY and CDR2 is SMNVEV (reference sequence). The CDR3 reads CASSFSGQGYEQYF. CDR3 DNA: TGTGCCAGCAGTTTTAGCGGACAGGGTTACGAGCAGTACTTC.

The chain carries TRBV7-6 and TRBJ2-2, with 7 bases fitting TRBD1. Germline CDR1 reads SGHVS; CDR2 reads FNYEAQ. The CDR3 loop spans 16 amino acids. V lost 7 bases, J lost 1 base, and 9 bases stayed unmatched. The CDR3 DNA reads as TGTGCCAGCACCCCTGAAAGGACAGGGAACACCGGGGAGCTGTTTTTT. Amino acid sequence: CASTPERTGNTGELFF.

The chain couples TRBV14 to TRBJ2-1; tentatively, D is TRBD2 (7 bases). The ends were cut back, 1 base at V and 9 bases at J, with 16 bases in the middle. There are 15 residues in the CDR3. In germline, CDR1 is SGHDN, CDR2 FVKESK. This CDR3 reads CASSQALGGPTEQFF. As DNA, the CDR3 is TGTGCCAGCAGCCAAGCTCTGGGGGGGCCCACTGAGCAGTTCTTC.